This T cell receptor beta chain was retrieved from a study of blood T cells in healthy people across ages. Alongside a J-beta primer mix, a sample-barcoded 5' primer served in a second PCR lasting roughly 7 to 11 cycles. TCRdb reprocessed the 5' RACE reads with MiXCR, giving one entry per CDR3 protein. The data hold approximately 760,000 distinct CDR3 sequences, with 25% observed a single time. Germline values: CDR1 MNHNY, CDR2 SVGAGI (reference sequence). The CDR3 runs to 13 residues. V lost 6 bases, J lost 1 base, and 9 bases lay in between. This clonotype showed up just a few times. The same sample was also used in a study of T cells of mothers and their children. In that study: The extracted RNA was employed in its entirety for cDNA synthesis, at roughly 1.4 ug per 15 ul. Sequencing returned over 9 million TCR beta CDR3 reads per mother and some 3 million per child. The search for persistent microchimeric T cell clones detected none.

Sequenced sample: blood. The chain has TRBV6-6 and TRBJ1-1; no firm D call. The TCR originated in a boy aged 5 to 17 in good health. The CDR3 loop reads CASRNHPNTEAFF. For the CDR3, the DNA is TGTGCCAGCAGGAATCACCCGAACACTGAAGCTTTCTTT.